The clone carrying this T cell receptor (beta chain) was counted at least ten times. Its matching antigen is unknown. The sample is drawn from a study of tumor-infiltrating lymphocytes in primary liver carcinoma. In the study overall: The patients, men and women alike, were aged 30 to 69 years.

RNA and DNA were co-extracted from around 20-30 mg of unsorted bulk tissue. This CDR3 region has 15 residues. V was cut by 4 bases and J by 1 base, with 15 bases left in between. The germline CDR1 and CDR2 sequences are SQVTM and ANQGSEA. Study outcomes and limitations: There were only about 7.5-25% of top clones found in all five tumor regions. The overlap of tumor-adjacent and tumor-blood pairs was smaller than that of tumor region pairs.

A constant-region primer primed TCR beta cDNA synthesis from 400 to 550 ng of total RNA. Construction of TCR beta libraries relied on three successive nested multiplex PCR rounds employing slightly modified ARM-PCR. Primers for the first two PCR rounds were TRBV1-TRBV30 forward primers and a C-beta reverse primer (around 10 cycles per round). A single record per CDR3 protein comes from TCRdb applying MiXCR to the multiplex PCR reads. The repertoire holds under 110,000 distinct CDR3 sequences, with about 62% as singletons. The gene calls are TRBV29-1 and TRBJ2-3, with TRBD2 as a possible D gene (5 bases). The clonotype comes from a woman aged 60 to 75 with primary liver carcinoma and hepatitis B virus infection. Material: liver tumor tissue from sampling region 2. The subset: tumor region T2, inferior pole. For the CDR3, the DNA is TGCAGCGTTGGAGGGCAGTCCCTAGGCACAGATACGCAGTATTTT. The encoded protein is CSVGGQSLGTDTQYF.